This T cell receptor beta chain was sequenced during a study of T cell responses to AZD1222 COVID-19 vaccine. Points from the study as a whole: Reports indicate that nearly half of spike-specific TCRs are directed at unmutated variant regions. Spike regions recognized by vaccine-associated CD4 TCRs spanned the protein, led by 160-218 and 743-854. Donors were chiefly white British, with a greater number of females, and clonal diversity was perhaps underestimated. Spike-specific TCR breadth rose after two AZD1222 doses, and depth rose as well.

The protocol was immunoSEQ multiplex PCR, while the TCRdb copy is restricted to in-frame clones and leaves out a portion. The data contain about 76,000 clones, 60% to 85% of them singletons. Germline V gene lookup returns CDR1 SGHDT and CDR2 YYEEEE. CDR3 length: 14 residues. V shed 6 bases and J 0 bases; nucleotides not matched to a gene: 4. To note about this clone: Its antigen is unknown.

The source of this sequence is an adult who received the MenACWY meningococcal vaccine as a control. The chain recombines TRBV5-6 with TRBJ2-7; 9 positions agree with TRBD2. Sequences were derived from peripheral blood, sampled 28 days after the second dose of the MenACWY control vaccine. CDR3 in DNA: TGTGCCAGCACCCAAGCGGGGGGCTCCTACGAGCAGTACTTC. Translating it yields CASTQAGGSYEQYF.